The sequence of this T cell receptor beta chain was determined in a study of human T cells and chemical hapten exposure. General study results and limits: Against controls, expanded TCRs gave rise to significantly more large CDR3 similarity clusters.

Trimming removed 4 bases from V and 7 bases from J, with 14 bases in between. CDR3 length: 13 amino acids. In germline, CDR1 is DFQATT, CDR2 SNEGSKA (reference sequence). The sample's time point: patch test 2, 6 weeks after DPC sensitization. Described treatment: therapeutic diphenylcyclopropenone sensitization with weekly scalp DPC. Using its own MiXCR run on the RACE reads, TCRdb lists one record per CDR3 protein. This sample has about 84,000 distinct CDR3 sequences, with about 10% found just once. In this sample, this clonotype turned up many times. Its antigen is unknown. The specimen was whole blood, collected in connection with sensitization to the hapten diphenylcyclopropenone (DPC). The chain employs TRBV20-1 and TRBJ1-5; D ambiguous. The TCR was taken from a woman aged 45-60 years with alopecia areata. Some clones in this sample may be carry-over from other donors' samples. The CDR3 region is CSAILVGQQPQHF. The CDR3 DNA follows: TGCAGTGCTATCCTCGTAGGTCAGCAGCCCCAGCATTTT.